These T cell receptor beta chains were read from a single sample in a study of molecular identifiers for immune sequencing clone quantification. TCRdb itself ran the PCR reads through MiXCR, one entry per CDR3 protein. The sample has 490,000 or so distinct CDR3 sequences; roughly 25% are singletons. The sequenced sample was naive CD8+ T cells from blood, with Jurkat cell RNA spiked in. The source is a human donor in good health. Some libraries in this study had Jurkat cell RNA spiked in. Each CDR3 is given with its conserved first and last residue. The order of the fields is J gene, clone size, V gene, CDR3 protein. Clone size is given for some rows only: seen once, a few or many times, or a class if the clone is expanded.

j_gene: TRBJ2-1; abundance: NA; v_gene: TRBV4-1; CDR3aa: CASSRLATSNNEQFF
j_gene: TRBJ2-7; abundance: NA; v_gene: TRBV5-1; CDR3aa: CASSISGGPPFGEQYF
j_gene: TRBJ2-3; abundance: many; v_gene: TRBV24-1; CDR3aa: CATSDFADTQYF
j_gene: TRBJ1-3; abundance: few; v_gene: TRBV6-5; CDR3aa: CASGAGNTIYF
j_gene: TRBJ1-5; abundance: NA; v_gene: TRBV6-5; CDR3aa: CASSSGAAINQPQHF
j_gene: TRBJ1-5; abundance: few; v_gene: TRBV27; CDR3aa: CASSLTAAGHQPQHF
j_gene: TRBJ1-1; abundance: many; v_gene: TRBV5-1; CDR3aa: CASSLKGSARPPEAFF
j_gene: TRBJ2-1; abundance: NA; v_gene: TRBV11-2; CDR3aa: CALRIYNEQFF
j_gene: TRBJ2-1; abundance: few; v_gene: TRBV27; CDR3aa: CASSPRVGGNEQFF
j_gene: TRBJ2-7; abundance: NA; v_gene: TRBV4-3; CDR3aa: CASSQGAETTHEQYF
j_gene: TRBJ2-6; abundance: many; v_gene: TRBV12-3/TRBV12-4; CDR3aa: CASSPTGTPVPGANVLTF
j_gene: TRBJ1-3; abundance: NA; v_gene: TRBV25-1; CDR3aa: CASSEFHQNSGNTIYF
j_gene: TRBJ2-3; abundance: many; v_gene: TRBV23-1; CDR3aa: CASRQTLNIGHPCADTQYF
j_gene: TRBJ2-5; abundance: few; v_gene: TRBV7-9; CDR3aa: CASSKALGVQETQYF
j_gene: TRBJ2-3; abundance: many; v_gene: TRBV29-1; CDR3aa: CSASTDTQYF
j_gene: TRBJ2-7; abundance: many; v_gene: TRBV27; CDR3aa: CASQGPGPGTYEQYF
j_gene: TRBJ2-5; abundance: many; v_gene: TRBV29-1; CDR3aa: CSVDEGIETQYF
j_gene: TRBJ2-1; abundance: many; v_gene: TRBV20-1; CDR3aa: CSARNPGTNQRDEQFF
j_gene: TRBJ2-3; abundance: NA; v_gene: TRBV10-3; CDR3aa: CAISPPAGELGTDTQYF
j_gene: TRBJ2-3; abundance: NA; v_gene: TRBV10-3; CDR3aa: CASQDLAQSTDTQYF
j_gene: TRBJ2-5; abundance: NA; v_gene: TRBV30; CDR3aa: CAWSGRGFRQETQYF
j_gene: TRBJ2-7; abundance: many; v_gene: TRBV28; CDR3aa: CASSSLAAYEQYF
j_gene: TRBJ2-2; abundance: NA; v_gene: TRBV7-9; CDR3aa: CASSSNRGPYTGELFF
j_gene: TRBJ2-7; abundance: NA; v_gene: TRBV11-2; CDR3aa: CASSSVGQSSEQYF
j_gene: TRBJ2-7; abundance: NA; v_gene: TRBV24-1; CDR3aa: CADYWGNSYEQYF
j_gene: TRBJ1-6; abundance: NA; v_gene: TRBV6-5; CDR3aa: CASRLRNSPLHF
j_gene: TRBJ1-2; abundance: NA; v_gene: TRBV19; CDR3aa: CASSGSEVTF
j_gene: TRBJ1-4; abundance: few; v_gene: TRBV7-9; CDR3aa: CASSLINAANEKLFF
j_gene: TRBJ2-7; abundance: NA; v_gene: TRBV20-1; CDR3aa: CSARELAAGYEQYF
j_gene: TRBJ2-1; abundance: NA; v_gene: TRBV2; CDR3aa: CASSVSVAGANEQFF
j_gene: TRBJ1-1; abundance: NA; v_gene: TRBV6-1; CDR3aa: CASSEWVGTAEAFF
j_gene: TRBJ2-2; abundance: few; v_gene: TRBV20-1; CDR3aa: CSARDLDTGELFF
j_gene: TRBJ1-1; abundance: NA; v_gene: TRBV6-2/TRBV6-3; CDR3aa: CASTEQGVMNTEAFF
j_gene: TRBJ2-5; abundance: few; v_gene: TRBV12-3/TRBV12-4; CDR3aa: CASTPHPPGTPKETQYF
j_gene: TRBJ2-3; abundance: NA; v_gene: TRBV19; CDR3aa: CASSILGDIKSARRTDTQYF
j_gene: TRBJ1-1; abundance: few; v_gene: TRBV5-1; CDR3aa: CASRADRGVNTEAFF
j_gene: TRBJ2-3; abundance: many; v_gene: TRBV29-1; CDR3aa: CSVVGDTHSTDTQYF
j_gene: TRBJ2-7; abundance: NA; v_gene: TRBV4-1; CDR3aa: CASSLRTGGSEQYF
j_gene: TRBJ1-5; abundance: NA; v_gene: TRBV6-2/TRBV6-3; CDR3aa: CASSGIRQDDQPQHF
j_gene: TRBJ2-3; abundance: NA; v_gene: TRBV5-1; CDR3aa: CASSSGQTRLVDTQYF
j_gene: TRBJ1-1; abundance: many; v_gene: TRBV9; CDR3aa: CASSVDTGRTEAFF
j_gene: TRBJ2-1; abundance: NA; v_gene: TRBV29-1; CDR3aa: CSVDGGPQAPYNEQFF
j_gene: TRBJ1-2; abundance: few; v_gene: TRBV6-5; CDR3aa: CASSENRGDGYTF
j_gene: TRBJ2-1; abundance: NA; v_gene: TRBV7-4; CDR3aa: CASSQGQRLGRSYNEQFF
j_gene: TRBJ2-3; abundance: NA; v_gene: TRBV3-1; CDR3aa: CASSQSPRVLGTDTQYF
j_gene: TRBJ1-3; abundance: few; v_gene: TRBV2; CDR3aa: CASSDSSGNTIYF
j_gene: TRBJ1-5; abundance: many; v_gene: TRBV7-9; CDR3aa: CASSNTEDSYQPQHF
j_gene: TRBJ2-5; abundance: NA; v_gene: TRBV9; CDR3aa: CASSVSGLAETQYF
j_gene: TRBJ2-3; abundance: NA; v_gene: TRBV5-6; CDR3aa: CASSPTWADTQYF
j_gene: TRBJ2-5; abundance: few; v_gene: TRBV15; CDR3aa: CATSTTLGTGVETQYF
j_gene: TRBJ1-4; abundance: NA; v_gene: TRBV19; CDR3aa: CASRVDEKLFF
j_gene: TRBJ1-1; abundance: NA; v_gene: TRBV11-2; CDR3aa: CASSTRTEGRTEAFF
j_gene: TRBJ2-7; abundance: NA; v_gene: TRBV27; CDR3aa: CASSFSGTDYEQYF
j_gene: TRBJ1-5; abundance: NA; v_gene: TRBV28; CDR3aa: CASSLHPNNNQPQHF
j_gene: TRBJ2-7; abundance: few; v_gene: TRBV5-3; CDR3aa: CASSLWGAEPSYEQYF
j_gene: TRBJ1-5; abundance: NA; v_gene: TRBV19; CDR3aa: CASIGTEGLQPRHF
j_gene: TRBJ2-7; abundance: few; v_gene: TRBV16; CDR3aa: CASSPTAGAEHEQYF
j_gene: TRBJ1-4; abundance: NA; v_gene: TRBV7-9; CDR3aa: CASSPVSGLGEKLFF